This T cell receptor (beta chain) appears in the sequencing data of a study of T cells after yellow fever vaccination (dated by TCRdb to between 2018 and 2021). About the full investigation: The SMART-Seq v4 Ultra Low Input RNA kit was used to prepare libraries from fractions with low cell numbers. Blood samples were taken at several timepoints before and after primary and secondary immunization, and bulk PBMC replicates and cell subsets were isolated. The cohort comprised two healthy male donors, one aged 18 to 30 and one aged 30 to 40 years. To follow T-cell clones before and after both primary and booster YFV17D yellow fever vaccination, bulk TCR alpha and beta repertoires underwent longitudinal sequencing. The investigation overall reported the following: Computational filtering was needed because FACS-sorted repertoires could contain abundant contaminating clonotypes from the bulk population. Most clones expanded after primary vaccination (approximately 97% of CD4 and 80% to 90% of CD8) were re-detected after the booster, suggesting that broad memory maintenance occurred. Compared with the primary T-cell response, the secondary T-cell response was weaker but faster, peaking on day 5 rather than day 15. The study included only two donors, which limits how far the findings can be generalized. A small share of clonotypes occurred in both CD4 and CD8 compartments, likely arising from convergent recombination.

The table lists this clonotype with a few counts. What this receptor recognizes is not known. No base quality values were provided; no much bigger clone lies one nucleotide off. What this sample's treatment or condition label stands for: live attenuated yellow fever vaccine strain. At each blood-draw timepoint, two biological replicates of bulk PBMCs were obtained. A standard Ficoll-Paque protocol was used to isolate PBMCs from peripheral blood. TriZol was used to extract RNA from bulk PBMCs, from CD4 and CD8 fractions, and from dextramer-positive and dextramer-negative fractions. The sequencing machine was an Illumina NovaSeq 6000. TCR cDNA was synthesized by 5'RACE template switching, through which a universal primer site and unique molecular identifiers were introduced. Priming of cDNA synthesis was performed from both the TCR alpha and TCR beta constant segments. Two PCR steps were used to amplify libraries, with sample barcodes and sequencing adapters being added in the second step. Sequencing of libraries was done on Illumina HiSeq 2500 (2x100 bp) or NovaSeq (2x150 bp). The published analysis was carried out like this. Demultiplexing of reads and collapsing into UMI consensus sequences were performed with MIGEC, and V(D)J alignment was carried out with MiXCR. Vaccine-responding clonotypes were identified with edgeR using replicate PBMC samples, with FDR below 0.01 and a log2 fold change above 5 up to day 15 being required. Each bulk clonotype was labeled CD4 or CD8 based on which sequenced repertoire, CD4 or CD8, contained the clonotype at higher abundance. TCRdb reprocessing: public reads trimmed at Q25 with fastp, clones called with MiXCR, in-frame beta chains kept. CDR3 protein sequences are deduplicated, and each keeps its most common genes and DNA. The V and J calls here are based on TCRdb, not the publication. The sample data list under 350,000 distinct CDR3 sequences, and over 4% of these were observed just once. Clones ranked in the top ten supply roughly 25% of the sample.

V ends up 2 bases short and J 1 base short, with an unmatched junction base count of 8. CDR3 length: 20 amino acids, cysteine to phenylalanine. The kept DNA is CDR3 alone, 60 bases in frame from the first base. The germline V gene sets CDR1 to MNHEY and CDR2 to SVGAGI. This TCR derives from a young man who received the YFV17D yellow fever vaccine. In this chain, TRBV6-5 is recombined with TRBJ2-4; 16 junctional bases match TRBD2. The sample was PBMCs, taken 5 days after the yellow fever booster vaccination. The nucleotide sequence is TGTGCCAGCAGTTACCGCGGGACTAGCGGGGGGGCCGTGGCCAAAAACATTCAGTACTTC. It specifies CASSYRGTSGGAVAKNIQYF.